The 30 T cell receptor beta chains presented below share a single source sample, sequenced in a study of T cell therapy after organ transplantation. Assay used: immunoSEQ multiplex PCR; TCRdb lists only in-frame clones, some missing. The table lists some 1,200 clones, 70% of them singletons. These receptors' antigens are unknown. The input for sequencing was CD8+ T cells from blood, taken before autologous CMV-specific T cell therapy. Receptor source: a human patient who had received a solid organ transplant and had CMV disease.

This clone showed up just once. This sequence joins TRBV7-3 and TRBJ2-1, with D possibly matching TRBD2 (6 bases). The CDR3 totals 15 residues. Trimming cost V 5 bases and J 5 bases, with 16 bases left between them. Germline V gene lookup returns CDR1 SGHTA and CDR2 FQGTGA. The CDR3 nucleotides are TGTGCCAGCAGCCCCCGGGACTTAACCCACAATGAGCAGTTCTTC. It encodes CASSPRDLTHNEQFF.

The chain combines TRBV7-6 with TRBJ1-5; D not resolved. Looked up from germline, CDR1 is SGHVS and CDR2 is FNYEAQ. V was clipped by 2 bases and J by 9 bases, with 11 bases between them. This CDR3 contains 13 residues. CDR3 residues: CASSLSDLGPQHF. The CDR3, as DNA: TGTGCCAGCAGCTTATCAGACCTGGGGCCCCAGCATTTT.

The V and J genes are TRBV5-4 and TRBJ2-1; D uncertain. The V and J ends lost 5 bases and 1 base respectively, with 13 bases between them. The CDR3 is 15 residues long. Germline CDR1 reads SGHNT; CDR2 reads YYREEE (reference sequence). For the CDR3, the DNA is TGTGCCAGCAGTCCGCCTGGGATATCCTACAATGAGCAGTTCTTC. Its translation is CASSPPGISYNEQFF.

The chain recombines TRBV5-1 with TRBJ2-1, with TRBD2 matching over 14 bases. Germline V gene lookup returns CDR1 SGHRS and CDR2 YFSETQ. CDR3 size: 18 residues. Trimming cost V 4 bases and J 9 bases; bases outside gene matches: 15. Written as DNA, the CDR3 is TGCGCCAGCAGCCCAGGGACTAGCGGGAGTCCCTTTGAAATTGAGCAGTTCTTC. Its translation is CASSPGTSGSPFEIEQFF. The whole variable domain, filled in from reference TRBV5-1 and TRBJ2-1, reads KAGVTQTPRYLIKTRGQQVTLSCSPISGHRSVSWYQQTPGQGLQFLFEYFSETQRNKGNFPGRFSGRQFSNSRSEMNVSTLELGDSALYLCASSPGTSGSPFEIEQFFGPGTRLTVL.

In its sample, this clone was seen a few times. V is TRBV5-4 and J is TRBJ1-1; D not resolved. Germline V gene data show CDR1 as SGHNT and CDR2 as YYREEE (reference sequence). Trimming removed 3 bases from V and 1 base from J, with 10 bases in between. This CDR3 spans 14 amino acids. CDR3 sequence: CASSSTWANTEAFF. The CDR3, as DNA: TGTGCCAGCAGCTCTACATGGGCGAACACTGAAGCTTTCTTT.

V is TRBV4-1 and J is TRBJ1-2; D is undetermined. V was shortened by 0 bases and J by 3 bases, with 11 bases between the two germline ends. Germline V gene sequence: CDR1 MGHRA, CDR2 YSYEKL. The CDR3 loop spans 15 amino acids. The CDR3 here is CASSQEKGDYYGYTF. DNA for the CDR3: TGCGCCAGCAGCCAAGAGAAGGGTGACTACTATGGCTACACCTTC.

This clone is termed large. The chain is built from TRBV5-4 and TRBJ2-1; 12 bases are shared with TRBD1. The CDR3 is 13 amino acids. Per the germline V gene, CDR1 is SGHNT and CDR2 is YYREEE (reference sequence). After removal of 6 bases from V and 9 bases from J, the junction contained 4 bases not matched to a gene. DNA of the CDR3: TGTGCCAGCACGGGACAGGGGGCAGTTGAGCAGTTCTTC. Translating it yields CASTGQGAVEQFF. The variable domain in full, completed from reference TRBV5-4 and TRBJ2-1, reads ETGVTQSPTHLIKTRGQQVTLRCSSQSGHNTVSWYQQALGQGPQFIFQYYREEENGRGNFPPRFSGLQFPNYSSELNVNALELDDSALYLCASTGQGAVEQFFGPGTRLTVL.

V gene TRBV7-9 combines with J gene TRBJ2-2; the D is unclear. The V end was cut by 5 bases, the J end by 6 bases, with 7 bases between. CDR1 is SEHNR, CDR2 FQNEAQ, per germline (reference sequence). CDR3 length equals 12 residues. Here the CDR3 reads CASSPSSGELFF. The CDR3 region has the DNA TGTGCCAGCAGCCCGTCCTCCGGGGAGCTGTTTTTT.

This sequence joins TRBV28 and TRBJ2-7, with 8 bases identical to TRBD2. J gave up 1 base and V 3 bases, and 17 bases lay outside the gene matches. Germline V CDR1 and CDR2: MDHEN, SYDVKM. This CDR3 has 19 residues. The DNA of the CDR3 is TGTGCCAGCAGTTTCCAATATAAACGGGAGGGTCCGGGGTCCTACGAGCAGTACTTC. Protein product: CASSFQYKREGPGSYEQYF.

The chain links TRBV11-2 to TRBJ2-1; 7 positions agree with TRBD2. V shed 1 base, J shed 10 bases, and the junction held 7 bases outside the gene matches. The germline V gene has CDR1 SGHAT and CDR2 FQNNGV. This CDR3 region has 14 residues. CDR3 nucleotides: TGTGCCAGCAGCTTAGGGGGGAGGGCTGAAGAGCAGTTCTTC. Its translation is CASSLGGRAEEQFF.

The genes are TRBV27 and TRBJ2-2, with TRBD1 identical over 8 bases. CDR1 is MNHEY, CDR2 SMNVEV, per germline (reference sequence). The CDR3 extends over 18 amino acids. The junction had 16 bases not matched to a gene; V was cut back by 3 bases and J by 7 bases. CDR3 loop: CASSLRKTGAKEVGELFF. CDR3 nucleotide sequence: TGTGCCAGCAGTTTGAGAAAGACAGGGGCGAAGGAGGTCGGGGAGCTGTTTTTT.

The chain joins TRBV9 to TRBJ1-3, with D maybe TRBD1 (5 bases). The CDR3 spans 15 residues. Trimming pared 3 bases from V and 0 bases from J, leaving 10 bases between. Germline-derived CDR1 and CDR2 are SGDLS and YYNGEE. The CDR3 here is CASSEDTFSGNTIYF. CDR3 bases: TGTGCCAGCAGCGAGGACACCTTCTCTGGAAACACCATATATTTT.

This rearrangement joins TRBV19 to TRBJ1-5; no definite D call. V lost 5 bases to trimming and J lost 0 bases, with 8 bases between them. The germline V gene has CDR1 LNHDA and CDR2 SQIVND (reference sequence). The CDR3 has 14 amino acids. CDR3: CASSLGYSNQPQHF. CDR3 coding DNA: TGTGCCAGTAGTCTGGGGTATAGCAATCAGCCCCAGCATTTT.

The chain recombines TRBV29-1 with TRBJ2-7; D call uncertain. CDR1 is SQVTM and CDR2 is ANQGSEA in the germline V gene. Trimming shortened V by 7 bases and J by 5 bases, and 24 bases separated the two germline ends. The CDR3 runs 15 residues. The CDR3 nucleotides read TGCAGCGGCTGCTGCCCGGCTGGTGTTTGGGACGAGCAGTACTTC. It is translated as CSGCCPAGVWDEQYF.

The rearrangement joins TRBV6-5 to TRBJ2-1; maybe TRBD1 (5 bases). Trimming took off 6 bases at V and 4 bases at J, with 16 bases between the two ends. Germline values: CDR1 MNHEY, CDR2 SVGAGI. The CDR3 contains 15 residues. CDR3 in amino acids: CASRMRQLIYNEQFF. The CDR3 coding sequence is TGTGCCAGCAGGATGCGACAGCTAATTTACAATGAGCAGTTCTTC.

A single count supports this clone. The rearrangement links TRBV7-8 to TRBJ1-2; D unclear. CDR3 length: 14 amino acids. Deletions cut 5 bases from V and 4 bases from J, with 14 bases between. CDR1 is SGHVS, CDR2 FQNEAQ, per germline. CDR3 sequence reads: CASSPTRKTYGYTF. In nucleotides, the CDR3 is TGTGCCAGCAGCCCTACCCGAAAGACCTATGGCTACACCTTC.

The rearrangement joins TRBV5-6 to TRBJ2-7; 8 nucleotides agree with TRBD2. The V gene end was trimmed by 4 bases and the J gene end by 2 bases; junction bases not matched to a gene: 2. Germline CDR1 SGHDT, CDR2 YYEEEE. The CDR3 runs to 13 residues. This CDR3 is CASSPGLAYEQYF. DNA of the CDR3: TGTGCCAGCAGCCCGGGACTAGCCTACGAGCAGTACTTC.

This clone was seen a single time. The CDR3, as DNA: TGCGCCAGCAGACCCGGGACAGCTACTTACTCCGGTGGGAATAACTATGGCTACACCTTC. It codes for CASRPGTATYSGGNNYGYTF. This chain connects TRBV4-1 to TRBJ1-2; 7 nucleotides agree with TRBD1. The CDR3 is made up of 20 amino acids. CDR1 MGHRA and CDR2 YSYEKL come from the germline V gene. V was pared by 6 bases and J by 1 base, with 23 bases of the junction left unmatched.

This clone has only a few counts. The chain joins TRBV28 to TRBJ2-5; TRBD2 matches at 11 bases. J lost 3 bases, V lost 7 bases, and 10 bases had no gene match. CDR1 and CDR2 (germline): MDHEN, SYDVKM. This CDR3 has 16 amino acids. CDR3 residues: CASNLLAGEREETQYF. The CDR3 DNA sequence: TGTGCCAGCAACCTACTAGCGGGAGAAAGAGAAGAGACCCAGTACTTC.

In this sample, this clone turned up a few times. V usage is TRBV7-9 and J usage is TRBJ2-3, with TRBD2 matching 8 bases. The CDR3 runs 15 residues. Germline lookup yields CDR1 SEHNR and CDR2 FQNEAQ (reference sequence). Unmatched junction bases numbered 9, after V lost 7 bases and J lost 3 bases. CDR3 amino acids: CASNPGSGATDTQYF. In DNA, the CDR3 is TGTGCCAGCAACCCGGGTAGCGGGGCTACAGATACGCAGTATTTT.

This chain connects TRBV9 to TRBJ1-1; D remains ambiguous. The CDR3 is made up of 13 amino acids. V lost 4 bases and J 1 base, leaving 8 bases between the germline ends. Germline CDR1 SGDLS, CDR2 YYNGEE. The CDR3 loop reads CASSPQTNTEAFF. As DNA, the CDR3 is TGTGCCAGCAGCCCTCAGACGAACACTGAAGCTTTCTTT.

The gene calls are TRBV6-6 and TRBJ2-2, with D hard to call. CDR3 size: 15 residues. The ends were cut back, 1 base at V and 0 bases at J, with 6 bases in the middle. Germline V gene sequence: CDR1 MNHNY, CDR2 SVGAGI (reference sequence). As DNA, the CDR3 is TGTGCCAGCAGTTACTTTTACGCGAACACCGGGGAGCTGTTTTTT. Its translation is CASSYFYANTGELFF.

CDR3 in DNA: TGCGCCAGCAGCCAAGCGGAAGGGGCGTCAGGGGCCAACGTCCTGACTTTC. Its translation is CASSQAEGASGANVLTF. V is TRBV4-3 and J is TRBJ2-6; possible D gene TRBD1, 5 bases. The CDR3 is 17 amino acids. Trimming left V 1 base short and J 4 bases short, with 14 bases between. Germline V gene lookup returns CDR1 LGHNA and CDR2 YSLEER.

This clone was counted between two and nine times. V is TRBV7-9 and J is TRBJ1-2, with no clear D. This CDR3 contains 13 residues. CDR1 and CDR2 from the germline V gene are SEHNR and FQNEAQ (reference sequence). V was clipped by 1 base and J by 2 bases, with 5 bases between them. The CDR3 loop reads CASSLGKNYGYTF. Written as DNA, the CDR3 is TGTGCCAGCAGCTTAGGCAAGAACTATGGCTACACCTTC. Full variable domain (outside the CDR3, taken from reference TRBV7-9 and TRBJ1-2): DTGVSQNPRHKITKRGQNVTFRCDPISEHNRLYWYRQTLGQGPEFLTYFQNEAQLEKSRLLSDRFSAERPKGSFSTLEIQRTEQGDSAMYLCASSLGKNYGYTFGSGTRLTVV.

The CDR3 is CASSLSGGLDEQYF. As DNA, the CDR3 is TGTGCCAGCAGCTTATCTGGGGGCCTGGACGAGCAGTACTTC. This chain links TRBV7-6 with TRBJ2-5, with a possible D match to TRBD1 (6 bases). The DNA end lines up better with TRBJ2-7; the J call may be wrong. The CDR3 has 14 residues. The germline V gene encodes CDR1 SGHVS and CDR2 FNYEAQ.

This chain joins TRBV19 and TRBJ1-5; maybe TRBD1 (5 bases). V gave up 6 bases and J gave up 5 bases, with 20 bases separating them. Germline V CDR1 and CDR2: LNHDA, SQIVND (reference sequence). This CDR3 region has 16 residues. The CDR3 coding sequence is TGTGCCAGTAGCCCCTTTCGGGGTCGGGGGTATCAGCCCCAGCATTTT. Its protein product is CASSPFRGRGYQPQHF.

The chain carries TRBV5-1 and TRBJ2-7; D gene unclear. In germline, CDR1 is SGHRS, CDR2 YFSETQ. With 0 bases removed from V and 0 bases from J, the gap between germline ends came to 4 bases. The CDR3 length is 13 residues. The DNA for the CDR3 is TGCGCCAGCAGCTTGGGGATCTCCTACGAGCAGTACTTC. Its protein is CASSLGISYEQYF.

The chain couples TRBV7-8 to TRBJ1-5; 8 positions match TRBD1. The CDR3 spans 14 residues. Trimming took 8 bases from V and 4 from J; bases not matched to a gene: 7. CDR1 is SGHVS and CDR2 is FQNEAQ in the germline V gene. CDR3 nucleotide sequence: TGTGCCAGCTCGAGACAGGGGTATAATCAGCCCCAGCATTTT. It yields the protein CASSRQGYNQPQHF.

This clone was counted once. CDR3 DNA: TGTGCCAGCAGCCCCCGTAGCTCTGGGGCCAACGTCCTGACTTTC. Translation: CASSPRSSGANVLTF. J is TRBJ2-6 and V is TRBV9; D remains unclear. V was cut by 4 bases and J by 0 bases, with 8 bases left in between. Germline assignment: CDR1 SGDLS and CDR2 YYNGEE. The CDR3 contains 15 residues.

This clone appeared a single time. The chain has TRBV5-4 and TRBJ2-7, with D hard to call. In germline, CDR1 is SGHNT, CDR2 YYREEE (reference sequence). This CDR3 has 15 residues. Trimming pared 0 bases from V and 7 bases from J, leaving 17 bases between. CDR3 DNA sequence: TGTGCCAGCAGCTTGGCCTCAATCAGCCCTTTGGAGCAGTACTTC. This translates into CASSLASISPLEQYF.